These T cell receptor beta chains were read from a single sample in a study of blood T cell repertoires in COVID-19. The protocol was immunoSEQ multiplex PCR, while the TCRdb copy is restricted to in-frame clones and leaves out a portion. The table lists 130,000 or so clones, around 80% of them singletons, with 11% in the top ten. The sample was peripheral blood. Receptor source: a human donor in a cohort sampled during active COVID-19. CDR3s include the opening cysteine and the closing phenylalanine or tryptophan. Fields, in order: V gene, J gene, clone size, D gene, CDR3 DNA, CDR3 protein. The D gene is left open where the match is weak. A clone size is listed for some rows: how often the clone was seen (once, few, many), or a class if it is expanded.

>TRBV27|TRBJ1-5|-|TRBD1
TGTGCCAGCAGTTTAGTACAGGGGGCAGGACAGCCCCAGCATTTT
CASSLVQGAGQPQHF
>TRBV5-4|TRBJ2-6|-|-
TGTGCCAGCAGCTCAGCAGGAGGGCCACTAAGCTCTGGGGCCAACGTCCTGACTTTC
CASSSAGGPLSSGANVLTF
>TRBV19|TRBJ1-5|-|-
TGTGCCACCGATCCGGCGGGGGCCCAGCCCCAGCATTTT
CATDPAGAQPQHF
>TRBV7-9|TRBJ1-6|few|TRBD1
TGTGCCAGCAGCTCGGGACAGACGACCAATTCACCCCTCCACTTT
CASSSGQTTNSPLHF
>TRBV2|TRBJ2-1|-|TRBD2
TGTGCCAGCAGTGTTGGGAGGGTGGATGAGCAGTTCTTC
CASSVGRVDEQFF
>TRBV5-1|TRBJ2-5|-|-
TGCGCCAGCAGCTTGGCCGGCGGAGGGAGTGAGACCCAGTACTTC
CASSLAGGGSETQYF
>TRBV9|TRBJ1-5|-|-
TGTGCCAGCAGTGCACACGGGGGCAATCAGCCCCAGCATTTT
CASSAHGGNQPQHF
>TRBV27|TRBJ2-1|-|-
TGTGCCAGCAGGGTGGGGCCGCAGAGCTCCTACAATGAGCAGTTCTTC
CASRVGPQSSYNEQFF
>TRBV11-2|TRBJ2-5|-|TRBD2
TGTGCCAGCAGCTTTCAACGAGCGGGGGGGATGCGGACCCAGTACTTC
CASSFQRAGGMRTQYF
>TRBV6-6|TRBJ1-5|-|-
TGTGCCAGCAGGTTGGACAGTTTTAGCAATCAGCCCCAGCATTTT
CASRLDSFSNQPQHF
>TRBV28|TRBJ2-7|once|-
TGTGCCAGCAGTTTACGGACCGGGATTTACGAGCAGTACTTC
CASSLRTGIYEQYF
>TRBV5-1|TRBJ1-5|-|-
TGCGCCAGCAGCTTACAGGGTGGGGTTAATCAGCCCCAGCATTTT
CASSLQGGVNQPQHF
>TRBV5-8|TRBJ2-5|-|TRBD1
TGTGCCAGCAGCTTGGACAGGGGACAAGAGACCCAGTACTTC
CASSLDRGQETQYF
>TRBV2|TRBJ2-7|-|TRBD1
TGTGCAAGCAGGGACAGGGTGTACGAGCAGTACTTC
CASRDRVYEQYF
>TRBV28|TRBJ2-7|once|-
TGTGCCAGCAGTTTTCGGGGCTCCTACGAGCAGTACTTC
CASSFRGSYEQYF
>TRBV9|TRBJ2-5|-|TRBD1
TGTGCCAGCAGCCATGGACAGGGGTTGGAGACCCAGTACTTC
CASSHGQGLETQYF
>TRBV10-2|TRBJ2-7|-|-
TGCGCCAGCAGTGACGGGATTAACTACGAGCAGTACTTC
CASSDGINYEQYF
>TRBV12-3/TRBV12-4|TRBJ1-4|-|-
TGTGCCAGCAAATGGGGGCCTAATGAAAAACTGTTTTTT
CASKWGPNEKLFF
>TRBV10-3|TRBJ2-3|few|TRBD2
TGTGCCATCAGAGCGGGAGGGGGGGCGGTCGACACAGATACGCAGTATTTT
CAIRAGGGAVDTDTQYF
>TRBV11-2|TRBJ1-2|-|TRBD1
TGTGCCAGCAGCTTAGATGGGGGACAGGGGGCTTCTTACTATGGCTACACCTTC
CASSLDGGQGASYYGYTF
>TRBV28|TRBJ2-1|-|TRBD2
TGTGCCAGCAGTCCCCAGACTAGCGGGGGCCCCTCCTACAATGAGCAGTTCTTC
CASSPQTSGGPSYNEQFF
>TRBV9|TRBJ1-6|-|TRBD1
TGTGCCAGCAGCGTGACAGGGGAGGCCGAGGATTCACCCCTCCACTTT
CASSVTGEAEDSPLHF
>TRBV7-9|TRBJ1-6|-|-
TGTGCCAGCAACCGCAAGGGGTCTAATTCACCCCTCCACTTT
CASNRKGSNSPLHF
>TRBV3-1/TRBV3-2|TRBJ2-7|-|TRBD1
TGTGCCAGCAGCCAAGGGGACAGAACCTACGAGCAGTACTTC
CASSQGDRTYEQYF
>TRBV19|TRBJ1-6|-|TRBD1
TGTGCCAGTAGTACGGGACAGCCGAGCTCCTATAATTCACCCCTCCACTTT
CASSTGQPSSYNSPLHF
>TRBV12-3/TRBV12-4|TRBJ1-6|-|TRBD1
TGTGCCAGCAGTTTTTCATCCACCGGGACAGGCCACTTT
CASSFSSTGTGHF
>TRBV29-1|TRBJ2-6|medium-sized|TRBD1
TGCAGCGTTTCGACAGGGGGGACTGGGGCCAACGTCCTGACTTTC
CSVSTGGTGANVLTF
>TRBV7-9|TRBJ2-7|-|-
TGTGCCAGCAGCTTAGCGACAACCTACGAGCAGTACTTC
CASSLATTYEQYF
>TRBV28|TRBJ1-3|-|-
TGTGCCAGCAGTTTATTGGCAGGGGTAGGAAACACCATATATTTT
CASSLLAGVGNTIYF
>TRBV10-3|TRBJ1-2|-|-
TGTGCCATCAGTTCGGAGGGGAAGGATAGCGATGGCTACACCTTC
CAISSEGKDSDGYTF
>TRBV28|TRBJ2-7|-|TRBD1
TGTGCCAGCAGCCTCCCCACGGGACAGGGGCAATACGAGCAGTACTTC
CASSLPTGQGQYEQYF
>TRBV28|TRBJ2-7|-|TRBD1
TGTACCAGCAGAACAGGGGACGAGATTTACGAGCAGTACTTC
CTSRTGDEIYEQYF
>TRBV5-1|TRBJ1-1|-|TRBD1
TGCGCCAGCAGCTGGACAGGGGCGAACACTGAAGCTTTCTTT
CASSWTGANTEAFF
>TRBV6-1|TRBJ1-2|-|-
TGTGCCAGCAGTGAGAGAGGCCTCTATGGCTACACCTTC
CASSERGLYGYTF
>TRBV19|TRBJ2-1|-|TRBD1
TGTGCCAGTAGTATTTGGACAGGGTACAATGAGCAGTTCTTC
CASSIWTGYNEQFF
>TRBV14|TRBJ2-2|-|-
TGTGCCAGCAGCCTCGTCGGGACATTATCCAGGACGTTGTTTTTT
CASSLVGTLSRTLFF
>TRBV23-1|TRBJ1-2|-|TRBD1
TGCGCCAGCAGTCAACAAGGGGGCATAGACTATGGCTACACCTTC
CASSQQGGIDYGYTF
>TRBV27|TRBJ1-1|-|TRBD1
TGTGCCAGCAGTTTAATCTACAGGGGTACAGCTTTCTTT
CASSLIYRGTAFF
>TRBV5-6|TRBJ1-1|-|-
TGTGCCAGCAGCTTGGTAGGTGGGACAATCAACACTGAAGCTTTCTTT
CASSLVGGTINTEAFF
>TRBV20-1|TRBJ1-6|-|TRBD1
TGCAGTGCTAGTCGTCCGGGACAGGGGTTTGGCTCACCCCTCCACTTT
CSASRPGQGFGSPLHF
>TRBV19|TRBJ2-5|-|TRBD2
TGTGCCAGTGGGACTAGCGGGGGGACCGGGGGGACCCAGTACTTC
CASGTSGGTGGTQYF
>TRBV27|TRBJ2-2|-|-
TGTGCCAGCAGTTTCTTGAGCGGGTGCTCGAACACCGGGGAGCTGTTTTTT
CASSFLSGCSNTGELFF
>TRBV27|TRBJ1-6|-|TRBD1
TGTGCCAGCCAAGACAGGGGGCGAGGTTCACCCCTCCACTTT
CASQDRGRGSPLHF
>TRBV4-2|TRBJ2-7|-|-
TGTGCCAGCAGCCAAGCCCCGGGACTCTCCTACGAGCAGTACTTC
CASSQAPGLSYEQYF
>TRBV18|TRBJ2-6|-|-
TGTGCCAGCTCACCAAGGACAACTGGGGCCAACGTCCTGACTTTC
CASSPRTTGANVLTF
>TRBV5-1|TRBJ2-3|once|TRBD2
TGCGCCAGCAGCTTAGGACTAGCGGGGGCCCCGGATACGCAGTATTTT
CASSLGLAGAPDTQYF
>TRBV7-6|TRBJ2-5|-|TRBD2
TGTGCCAGCACCAACACGGTCGCGGGGGGCCGGGAGACCCAGTACTTC
CASTNTVAGGRETQYF
>TRBV28|TRBJ1-1|-|-
TGTGCCAGCAGTTTTAGCGGGGCCGTGTGGTCCAAGAACACTGAAGCTTTCTTT
CASSFSGAVWSKNTEAFF
>TRBV18|TRBJ1-1|-|-
TGTGCCAGCTCACCAAGCGAGACGAGGAACACTGAAGCTTTCTTT
CASSPSETRNTEAFF
>TRBV2|TRBJ1-1|few|TRBD1
TGTGCCAGCAGACGGGACAGGGGGATGACTGAAGCTTTCTTT
CASRRDRGMTEAFF